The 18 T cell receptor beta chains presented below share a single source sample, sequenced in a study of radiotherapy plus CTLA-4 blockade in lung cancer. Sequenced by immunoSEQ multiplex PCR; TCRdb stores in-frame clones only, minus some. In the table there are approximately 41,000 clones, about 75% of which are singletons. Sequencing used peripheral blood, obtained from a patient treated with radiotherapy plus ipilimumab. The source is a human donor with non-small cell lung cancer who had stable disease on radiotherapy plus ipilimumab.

In DNA, the CDR3 is TGTGCCAGCAGTTTAAGGGGACAGGGAATCCCTGGAAACACCATATATTTT. Its protein product is CASSLRGQGIPGNTIYF. The chain uses TRBV27 and TRBJ1-3; 9 bases fit TRBD1. This CDR3 has 17 amino acids. Germline V gene sequence: CDR1 MNHEY, CDR2 SMNVEV (reference sequence). V trimming: 2 bases; J trimming: 2 bases; junction bases outside the gene matches: 7.

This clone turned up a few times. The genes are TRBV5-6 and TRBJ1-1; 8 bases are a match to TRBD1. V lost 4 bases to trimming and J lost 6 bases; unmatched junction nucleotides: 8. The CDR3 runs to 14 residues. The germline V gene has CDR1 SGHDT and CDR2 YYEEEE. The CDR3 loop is CASSSWTGYPEAFF. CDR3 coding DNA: TGTGCCAGCAGCAGCTGGACAGGGTACCCTGAAGCTTTCTTT.

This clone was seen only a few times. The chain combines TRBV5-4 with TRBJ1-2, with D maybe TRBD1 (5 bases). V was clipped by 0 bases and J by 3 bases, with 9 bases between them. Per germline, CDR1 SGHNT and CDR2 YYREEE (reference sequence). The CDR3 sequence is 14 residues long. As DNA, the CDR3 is TGTGCCAGCAGCTTGGTGGGGGAGGACTATGGCTACACCTTC. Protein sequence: CASSLVGEDYGYTF. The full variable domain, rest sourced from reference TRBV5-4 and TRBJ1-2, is ETGVTQSPTHLIKTRGQQVTLRCSSQSGHNTVSWYQQALGQGPQFIFQYYREEENGRGNFPPRFSGLQFPNYSSELNVNALELDDSALYLCASSLVGEDYGYTFGSGTRLTVV.

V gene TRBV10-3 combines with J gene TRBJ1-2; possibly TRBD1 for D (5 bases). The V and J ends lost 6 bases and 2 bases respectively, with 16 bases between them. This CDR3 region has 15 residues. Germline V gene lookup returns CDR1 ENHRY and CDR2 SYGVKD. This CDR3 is CAISRAGPQNYGYTF. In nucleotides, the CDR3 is TGTGCCATCAGCCGAGCGGGACCGCAAAACTATGGCTACACCTTC.

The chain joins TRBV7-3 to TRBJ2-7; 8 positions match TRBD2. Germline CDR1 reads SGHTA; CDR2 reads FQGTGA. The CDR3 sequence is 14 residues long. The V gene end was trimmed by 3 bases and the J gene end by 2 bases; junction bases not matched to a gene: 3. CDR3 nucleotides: TGTGCCAGCAGCTTTCAAGCGGGGGCCTACGAGCAGTACTTC. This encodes CASSFQAGAYEQYF.

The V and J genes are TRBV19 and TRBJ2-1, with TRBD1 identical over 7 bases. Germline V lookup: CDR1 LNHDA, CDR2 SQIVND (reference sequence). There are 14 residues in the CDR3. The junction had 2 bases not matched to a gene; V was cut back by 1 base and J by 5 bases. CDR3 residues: CASSIVTGHNEQFF. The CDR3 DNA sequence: TGTGCCAGTAGTATAGTGACAGGGCACAATGAGCAGTTCTTC.

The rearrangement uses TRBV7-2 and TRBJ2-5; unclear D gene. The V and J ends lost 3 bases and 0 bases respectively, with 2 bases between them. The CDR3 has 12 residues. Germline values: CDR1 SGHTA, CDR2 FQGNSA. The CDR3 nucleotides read TGTGCCAGCAGCTTCTACCAAGAGACCCAGTACTTC. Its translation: CASSFYQETQYF.

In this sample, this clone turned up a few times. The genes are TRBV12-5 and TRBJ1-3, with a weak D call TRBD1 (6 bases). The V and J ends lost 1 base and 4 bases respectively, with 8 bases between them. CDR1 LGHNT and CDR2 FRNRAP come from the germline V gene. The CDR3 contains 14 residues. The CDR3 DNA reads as TGTGCTAGTGGTTTGGGGACAGCCGGAAACACCATATATTTT. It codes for CASGLGTAGNTIYF.

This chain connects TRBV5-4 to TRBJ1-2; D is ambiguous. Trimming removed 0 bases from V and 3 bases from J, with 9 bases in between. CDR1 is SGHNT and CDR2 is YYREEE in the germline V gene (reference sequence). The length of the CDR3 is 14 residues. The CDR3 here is CASSLDRGYYGYTF. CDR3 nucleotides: TGTGCCAGCAGCTTGGATCGGGGATACTATGGCTACACCTTC.

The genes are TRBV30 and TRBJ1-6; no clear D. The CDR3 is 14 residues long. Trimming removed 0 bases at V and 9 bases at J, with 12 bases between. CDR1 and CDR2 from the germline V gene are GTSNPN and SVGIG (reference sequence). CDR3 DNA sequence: TGTGCCTGGAGTGTCGGACTTGGTGGTTCACCCCTCCACTTT. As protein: CAWSVGLGGSPLHF.

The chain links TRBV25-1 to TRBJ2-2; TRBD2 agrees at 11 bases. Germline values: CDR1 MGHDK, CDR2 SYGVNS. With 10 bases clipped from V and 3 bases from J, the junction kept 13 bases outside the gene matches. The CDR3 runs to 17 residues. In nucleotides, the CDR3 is TGTGCCACCGAGGCGGCTAGCGGGGGGCTGGACACCGGGGAGCTGTTTTTT. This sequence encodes CATEAASGGLDTGELFF.

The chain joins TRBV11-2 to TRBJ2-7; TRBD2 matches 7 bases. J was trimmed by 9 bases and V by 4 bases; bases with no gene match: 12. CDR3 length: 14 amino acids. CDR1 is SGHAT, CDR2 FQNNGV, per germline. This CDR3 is CASSSSGVKGGQYF. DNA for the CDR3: TGTGCCAGCAGCTCGAGCGGGGTCAAGGGTGGGCAGTACTTC.

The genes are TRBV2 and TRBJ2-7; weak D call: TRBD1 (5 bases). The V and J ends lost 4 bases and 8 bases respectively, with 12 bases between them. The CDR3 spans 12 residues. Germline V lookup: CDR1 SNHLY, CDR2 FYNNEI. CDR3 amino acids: CASSGPRQQQYF. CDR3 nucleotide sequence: TGTGCCAGCAGTGGACCCAGACAGCAGCAGTACTTC.

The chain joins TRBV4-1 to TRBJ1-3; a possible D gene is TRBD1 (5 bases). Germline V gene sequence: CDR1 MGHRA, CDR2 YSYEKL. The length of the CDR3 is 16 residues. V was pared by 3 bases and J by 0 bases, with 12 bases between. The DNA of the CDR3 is TGCGCCAGCAGCCAGGGGCTCGGACCCTCTGGAAACACCATATATTTT. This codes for CASSQGLGPSGNTIYF.

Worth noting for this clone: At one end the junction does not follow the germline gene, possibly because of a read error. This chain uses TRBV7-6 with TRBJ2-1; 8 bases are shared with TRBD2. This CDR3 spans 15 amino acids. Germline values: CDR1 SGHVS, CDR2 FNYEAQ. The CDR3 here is CAGSGYSGGTNEQFF. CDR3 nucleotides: TGTGCCGGCAGCGGATATTCGGGGGGGACGAATGAGCAGTTCTTC.

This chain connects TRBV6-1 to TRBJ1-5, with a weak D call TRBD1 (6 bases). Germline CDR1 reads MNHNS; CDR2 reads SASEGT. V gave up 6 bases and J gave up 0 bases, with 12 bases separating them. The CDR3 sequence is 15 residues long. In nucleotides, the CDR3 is TGTGCCAGCAGGTCGACAGGCTATAGCAATCAGCCCCAGCATTTT. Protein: CASRSTGYSNQPQHF.

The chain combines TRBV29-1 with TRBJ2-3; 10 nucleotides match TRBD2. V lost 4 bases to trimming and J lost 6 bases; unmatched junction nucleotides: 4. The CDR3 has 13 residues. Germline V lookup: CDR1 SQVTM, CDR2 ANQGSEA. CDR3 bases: TGCAGCGTTGGCCCGACTAGCGGGGATACGCAGTATTTT. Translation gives CSVGPTSGDTQYF.

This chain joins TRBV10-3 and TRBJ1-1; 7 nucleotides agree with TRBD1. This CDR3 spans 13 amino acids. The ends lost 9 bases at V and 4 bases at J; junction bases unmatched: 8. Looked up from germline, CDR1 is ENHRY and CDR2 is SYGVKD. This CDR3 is CAISQGLGTEAFF. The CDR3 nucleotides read TGTGCCATTTCACAGGGGTTGGGCACTGAAGCTTTCTTT.